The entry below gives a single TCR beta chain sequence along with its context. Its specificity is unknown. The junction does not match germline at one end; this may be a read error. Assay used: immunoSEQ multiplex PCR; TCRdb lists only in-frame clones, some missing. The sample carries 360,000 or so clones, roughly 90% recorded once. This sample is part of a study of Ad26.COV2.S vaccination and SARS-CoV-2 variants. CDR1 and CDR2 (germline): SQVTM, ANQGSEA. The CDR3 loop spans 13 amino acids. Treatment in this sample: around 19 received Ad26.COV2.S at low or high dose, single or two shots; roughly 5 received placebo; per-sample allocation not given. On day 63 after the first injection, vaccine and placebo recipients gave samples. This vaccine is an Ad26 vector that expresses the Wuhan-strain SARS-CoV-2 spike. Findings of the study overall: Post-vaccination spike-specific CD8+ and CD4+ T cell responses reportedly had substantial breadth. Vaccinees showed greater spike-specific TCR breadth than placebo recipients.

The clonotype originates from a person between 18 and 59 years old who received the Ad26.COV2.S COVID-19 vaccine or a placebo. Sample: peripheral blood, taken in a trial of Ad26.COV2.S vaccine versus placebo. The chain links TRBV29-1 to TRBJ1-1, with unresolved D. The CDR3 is CSAERELNTEAFF. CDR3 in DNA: TGCAGCGCTGAACGGGAACTGAACACTGAAGCTTTCTTT. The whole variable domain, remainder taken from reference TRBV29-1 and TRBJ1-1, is SAVISQKPSRDICQRGTSLTIQCQVDSQVTMMFWYRQQPGQSLTLIATANQGSEATYESGFVIDKFPISRPNLTFSTLTVSNMSPEDSSIYLCSAERELNTEAFFGQGTRLTVV.